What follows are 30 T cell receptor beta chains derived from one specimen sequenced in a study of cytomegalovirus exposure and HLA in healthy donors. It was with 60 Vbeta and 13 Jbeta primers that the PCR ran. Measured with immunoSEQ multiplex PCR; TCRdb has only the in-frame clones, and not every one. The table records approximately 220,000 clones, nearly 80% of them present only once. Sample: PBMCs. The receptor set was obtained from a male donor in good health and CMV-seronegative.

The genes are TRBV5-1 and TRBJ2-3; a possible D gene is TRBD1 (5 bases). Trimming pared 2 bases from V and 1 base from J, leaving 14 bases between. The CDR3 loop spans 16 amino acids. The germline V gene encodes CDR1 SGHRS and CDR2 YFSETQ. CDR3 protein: CASSFKGNVGTDTQYF. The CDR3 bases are TGCGCCAGCAGCTTCAAGGGGAATGTAGGCACAGATACGCAGTATTTT.

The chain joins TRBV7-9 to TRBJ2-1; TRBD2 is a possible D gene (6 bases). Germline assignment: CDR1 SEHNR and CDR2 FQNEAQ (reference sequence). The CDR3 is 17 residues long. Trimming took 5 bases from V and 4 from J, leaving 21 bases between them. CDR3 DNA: TGTGCCAGCAGCCCCCTGGCAGGAAGCGGGCCTTACAATGAGCAGTTCTTC. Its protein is CASSPLAGSGPYNEQFF.

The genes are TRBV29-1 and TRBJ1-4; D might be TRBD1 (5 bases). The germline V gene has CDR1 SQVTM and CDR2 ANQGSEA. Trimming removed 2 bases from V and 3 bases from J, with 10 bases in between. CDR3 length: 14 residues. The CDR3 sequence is CSVEKGMANEKLFF. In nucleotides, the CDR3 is TGCAGCGTTGAAAAGGGGATGGCTAATGAAAAACTGTTTTTT.

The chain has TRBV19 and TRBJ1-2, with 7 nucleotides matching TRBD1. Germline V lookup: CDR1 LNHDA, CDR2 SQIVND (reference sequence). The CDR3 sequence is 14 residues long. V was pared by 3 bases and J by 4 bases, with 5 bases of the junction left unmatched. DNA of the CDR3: TGTGCCAGTAGTATGTACAGGGGCCCCTATGGCTACACCTTC. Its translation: CASSMYRGPYGYTF.

CDR3 sequence reads: CASSRGVSYYGYTF. CDR3 bases: TGTGCCAGCAGTCGAGGTGTGTCCTACTATGGCTACACCTTC. The chain recombines TRBV27 with TRBJ1-2; unclear D gene. This CDR3 spans 14 amino acids. V was clipped by 5 bases and J by 3 bases, with 13 bases between them. CDR1 is MNHEY and CDR2 is SMNVEV in the germline V gene (reference sequence).

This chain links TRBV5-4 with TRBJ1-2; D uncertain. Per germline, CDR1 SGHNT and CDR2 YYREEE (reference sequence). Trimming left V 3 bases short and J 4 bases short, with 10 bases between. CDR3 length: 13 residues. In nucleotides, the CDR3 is TGTGCCAGCAGCTCCTCACCAGGCTATGGCTACACCTTC. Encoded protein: CASSSSPGYGYTF. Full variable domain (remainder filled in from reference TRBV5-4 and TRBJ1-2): ETGVTQSPTHLIKTRGQQVTLRCSSQSGHNTVSWYQQALGQGPQFIFQYYREEENGRGNFPPRFSGLQFPNYSSELNVNALELDDSALYLCASSSSPGYGYTFGSGTRLTVV.

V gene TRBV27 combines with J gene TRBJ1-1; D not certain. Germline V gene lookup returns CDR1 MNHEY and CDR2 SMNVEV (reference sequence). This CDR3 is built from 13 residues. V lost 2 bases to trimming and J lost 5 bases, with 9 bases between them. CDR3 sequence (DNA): TGTGCCAGCAGTTTACGTACAGAGACTGAAGCTTTCTTT. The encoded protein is CASSLRTETEAFF.

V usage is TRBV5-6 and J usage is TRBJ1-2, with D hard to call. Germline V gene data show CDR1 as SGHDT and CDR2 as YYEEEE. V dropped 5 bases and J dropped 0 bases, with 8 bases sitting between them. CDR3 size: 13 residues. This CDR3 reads CASREGANYGYTF. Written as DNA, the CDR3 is TGTGCCAGCAGGGAAGGAGCTAACTATGGCTACACCTTC.

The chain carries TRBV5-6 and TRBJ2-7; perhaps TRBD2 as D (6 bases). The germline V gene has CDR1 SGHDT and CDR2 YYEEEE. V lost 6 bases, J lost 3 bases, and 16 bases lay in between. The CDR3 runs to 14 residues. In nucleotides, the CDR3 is TGTGCCAGCAACCTCGGGAGCTCCTTCTACGAGCAGTACTTC. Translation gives CASNLGSSFYEQYF.

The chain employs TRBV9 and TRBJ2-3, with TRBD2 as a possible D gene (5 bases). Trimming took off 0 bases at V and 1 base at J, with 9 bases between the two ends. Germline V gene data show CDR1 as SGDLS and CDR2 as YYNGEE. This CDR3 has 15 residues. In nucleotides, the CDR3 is TGTGCCAGCAGCGTAGGGCTAGCTGGCACAGATACGCAGTATTTT. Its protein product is CASSVGLAGTDTQYF.

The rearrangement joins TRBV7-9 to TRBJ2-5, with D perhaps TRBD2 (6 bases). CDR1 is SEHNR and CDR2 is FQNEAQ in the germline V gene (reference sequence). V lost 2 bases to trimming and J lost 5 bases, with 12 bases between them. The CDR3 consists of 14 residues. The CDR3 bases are TGTGCCAGCAGCTTAAGTGGGGGGTTGGAGACCCAGTACTTC. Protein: CASSLSGGLETQYF. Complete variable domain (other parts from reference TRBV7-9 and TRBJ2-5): DTGVSQNPRHKITKRGQNVTFRCDPISEHNRLYWYRQTLGQGPEFLTYFQNEAQLEKSRLLSDRFSAERPKGSFSTLEIQRTEQGDSAMYLCASSLSGGLETQYFGPGTRLLVL.

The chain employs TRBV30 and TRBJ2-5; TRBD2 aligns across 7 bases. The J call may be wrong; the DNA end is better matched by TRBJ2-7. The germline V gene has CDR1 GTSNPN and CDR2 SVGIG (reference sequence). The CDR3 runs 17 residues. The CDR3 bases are TGTGCCTGGAGGATCCCGCGAGGCGGGGGTCCCTCTCCCGAGCAGTACTTC. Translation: CAWRIPRGGGPSPEQYF.

The CDR3 here is CASSPPPTGSSYEQYF. The DNA of the CDR3 is TGTGCCAGCTCACCACCGCCGACAGGTAGCTCCTACGAGCAGTACTTC. The chain couples TRBV18 to TRBJ2-7; D is possibly TRBD1 (6 bases). The CDR3 is made up of 16 amino acids. V dropped 0 bases and J dropped 0 bases, with 12 bases sitting between them. CDR1 and CDR2 from the germline V gene are KGHSH and LQKENI.

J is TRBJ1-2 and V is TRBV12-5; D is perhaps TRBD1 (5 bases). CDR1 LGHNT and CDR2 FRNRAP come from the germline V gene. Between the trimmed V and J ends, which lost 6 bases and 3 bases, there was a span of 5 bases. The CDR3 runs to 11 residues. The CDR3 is CASGRDYGYTF. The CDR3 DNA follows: TGTGCTAGTGGCAGGGACTATGGCTACACCTTC.

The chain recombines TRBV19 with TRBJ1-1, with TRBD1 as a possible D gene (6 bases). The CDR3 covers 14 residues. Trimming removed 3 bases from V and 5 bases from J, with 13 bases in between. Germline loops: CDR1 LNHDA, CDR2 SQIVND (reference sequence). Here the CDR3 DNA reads TGTGCCAGTAGTATGGACAGAGGGGGAACTGAAGCTTTCTTT. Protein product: CASSMDRGGTEAFF.

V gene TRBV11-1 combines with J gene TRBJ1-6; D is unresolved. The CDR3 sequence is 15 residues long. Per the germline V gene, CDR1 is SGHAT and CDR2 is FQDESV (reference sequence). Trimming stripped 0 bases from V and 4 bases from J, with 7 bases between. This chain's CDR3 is CASSLATSYNSPLHF. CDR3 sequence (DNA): TGTGCCAGCAGCTTAGCCACATCTTATAATTCACCCCTCCACTTT. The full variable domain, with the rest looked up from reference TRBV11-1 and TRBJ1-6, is EAEVAQSPRYKITEKSQAVAFWCDPISGHATLYWYRQILGQGPELLVQFQDESVVDDSQLPKDRFSAERLKGVDSTLKIQPAELGDSAMYLCASSLATSYNSPLHFGNGTRLTVT.

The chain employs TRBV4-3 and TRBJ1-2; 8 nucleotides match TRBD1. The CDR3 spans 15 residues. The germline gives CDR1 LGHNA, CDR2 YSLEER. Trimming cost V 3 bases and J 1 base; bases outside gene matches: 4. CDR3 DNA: TGCGCCAGCAGCCATTGGGACAGGATTAACTATGGCTACACCTTC. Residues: CASSHWDRINYGYTF.

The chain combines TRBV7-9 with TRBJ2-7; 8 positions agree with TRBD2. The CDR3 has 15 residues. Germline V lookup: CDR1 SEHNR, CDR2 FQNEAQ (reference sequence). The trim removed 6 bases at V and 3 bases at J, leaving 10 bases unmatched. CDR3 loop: CASSSSGSKGYEQYF. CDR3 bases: TGTGCCAGCAGTTCGAGCGGGAGTAAGGGCTACGAGCAGTACTTC.

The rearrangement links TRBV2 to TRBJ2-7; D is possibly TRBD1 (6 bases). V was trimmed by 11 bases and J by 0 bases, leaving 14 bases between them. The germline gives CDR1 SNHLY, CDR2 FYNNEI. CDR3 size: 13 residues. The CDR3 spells CAGGQSNSYEQYF. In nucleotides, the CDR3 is TGTGCCGGCGGACAGTCGAACTCCTACGAGCAGTACTTC.

CDR3 region: CASSPGQVLGYTF. The CDR3 nucleotides are TGTGCCAGCAGCCCGGGACAGGTCCTAGGCTACACCTTC. The rearrangement uses TRBV7-9 and TRBJ1-2; 8 positions agree with TRBD1. The CDR3 sequence is 13 residues long. From germline, CDR1 is SEHNR and CDR2 FQNEAQ (reference sequence). V trimming: 5 bases; J trimming: 8 bases; junction bases outside the gene matches: 7. The entire variable domain, with the rest obtained from reference TRBV7-9 and TRBJ1-2, is as follows: DTGVSQNPRHKITKRGQNVTFRCDPISEHNRLYWYRQTLGQGPEFLTYFQNEAQLEKSRLLSDRFSAERPKGSFSTLEIQRTEQGDSAMYLCASSPGQVLGYTFGSGTRLTVV.

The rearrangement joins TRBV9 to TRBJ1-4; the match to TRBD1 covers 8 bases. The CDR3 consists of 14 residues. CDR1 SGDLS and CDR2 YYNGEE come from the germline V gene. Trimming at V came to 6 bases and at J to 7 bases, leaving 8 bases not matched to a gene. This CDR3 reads CASTGGPQGEKLFF. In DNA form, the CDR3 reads TGTGCCAGCACAGGGGGCCCGCAGGGTGAAAAACTGTTTTTT.

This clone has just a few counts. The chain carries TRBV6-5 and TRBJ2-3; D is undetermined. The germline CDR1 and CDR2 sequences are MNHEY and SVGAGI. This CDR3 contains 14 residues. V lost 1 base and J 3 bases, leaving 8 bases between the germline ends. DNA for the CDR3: TGTGCCAGCAGTTACTTGGCAGCGACAGATACGCAGTATTTT. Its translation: CASSYLAATDTQYF.

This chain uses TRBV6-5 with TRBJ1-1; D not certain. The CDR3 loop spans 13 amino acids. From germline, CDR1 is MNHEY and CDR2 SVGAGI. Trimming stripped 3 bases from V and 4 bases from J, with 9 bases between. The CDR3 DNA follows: TGTGCCAGCAGTTATACCGGAGGCACTGAAGCTTTCTTT. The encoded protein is CASSYTGGTEAFF.

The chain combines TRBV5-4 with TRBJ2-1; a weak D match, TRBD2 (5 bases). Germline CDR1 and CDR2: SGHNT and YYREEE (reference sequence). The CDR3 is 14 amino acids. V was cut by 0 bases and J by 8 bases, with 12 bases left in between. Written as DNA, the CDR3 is TGTGCCAGCAGCTTGGCGGGAAGAACAGATGAGCAGTTCTTC. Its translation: CASSLAGRTDEQFF.

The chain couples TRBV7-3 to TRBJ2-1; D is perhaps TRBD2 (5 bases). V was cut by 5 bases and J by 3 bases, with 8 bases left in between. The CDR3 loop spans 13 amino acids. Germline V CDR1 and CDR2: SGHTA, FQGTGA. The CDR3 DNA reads TGTGCCAGCAGCGACCGGGACTACAATGAGCAGTTCTTC. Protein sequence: CASSDRDYNEQFF. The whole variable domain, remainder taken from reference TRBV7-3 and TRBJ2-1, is GAGVSQTPSNKVTEKGKYVELRCDPISGHTALYWYRQSLGQGPEFLIYFQGTGAADDSGLPNDRFFAVRPEGSVSTLKIQRTERGDSAVYLCASSDRDYNEQFFGPGTRLTVL.

The CDR3 nucleotides are TGTGCCAGCAGTACTGGCAGGCAGGATGAAAAACTGTTTTTT. Translation: CASSTGRQDEKLFF. The chain carries TRBV28 and TRBJ1-4; D ambiguous. V lost 5 bases to trimming and J lost 6 bases, with 13 bases between them. Germline values: CDR1 MDHEN, CDR2 SYDVKM. This CDR3 comprises 14 residues.

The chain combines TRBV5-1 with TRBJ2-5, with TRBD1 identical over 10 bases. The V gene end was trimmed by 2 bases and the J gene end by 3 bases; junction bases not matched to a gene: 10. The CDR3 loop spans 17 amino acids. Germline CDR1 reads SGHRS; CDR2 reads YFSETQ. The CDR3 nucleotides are TGCGCCAGCAGCTTATCCCCCGCGGGACAGGGGAAAGAGACCCAGTACTTC. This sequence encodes CASSLSPAGQGKETQYF.

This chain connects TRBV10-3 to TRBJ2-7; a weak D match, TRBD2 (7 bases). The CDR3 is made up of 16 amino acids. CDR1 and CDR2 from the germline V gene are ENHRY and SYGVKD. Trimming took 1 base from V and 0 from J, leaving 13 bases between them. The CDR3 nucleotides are TGTGCCATCAGTGAGTATACAGGGAGGGGCTCCTACGAGCAGTACTTC. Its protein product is CAISEYTGRGSYEQYF.

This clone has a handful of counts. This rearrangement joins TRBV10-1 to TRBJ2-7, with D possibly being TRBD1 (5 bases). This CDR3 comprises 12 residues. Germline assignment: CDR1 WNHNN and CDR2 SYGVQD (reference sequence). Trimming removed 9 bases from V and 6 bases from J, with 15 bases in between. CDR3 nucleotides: TGCGCCAGGGCAGGGCCTACTACCGAGCAGTACTTC. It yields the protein CARAGPTTEQYF.

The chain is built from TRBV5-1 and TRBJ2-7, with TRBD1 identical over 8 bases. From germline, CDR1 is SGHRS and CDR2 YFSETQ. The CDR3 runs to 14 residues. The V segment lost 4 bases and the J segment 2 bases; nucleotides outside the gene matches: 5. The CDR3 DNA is TGCGCCAGCAGCATCACGGGACAGGCCTACGAGCAGTACTTC. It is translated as CASSITGQAYEQYF.